A selection of T cell receptor beta chains follows, all from one sample in a study of blood T cell repertoires in COVID-19. Clones were read by immunoSEQ multiplex PCR, and TCRdb kept only the in-frame ones, dropping some. The repertoire holds 300,000 to 450,000 clones, 85% seen once, with roughly 3.4% in the top ten. Sequenced input: peripheral blood. Source of these receptors: a young woman with acute or convalescent COVID-19. Both conserved end residues are part of each CDR3. Clone size is given for some rows only: seen once, a few or many times, or a class if the clone is expanded.

cdr3_aa: CSVGTSVSSYNEQFF
clone_size: -
v_call: TRBV29-1
j_call: TRBJ2-1

cdr3_aa: CASRMDRAIPYGYTF
clone_size: -
v_call: TRBV4-1
j_call: TRBJ1-2

cdr3_aa: CASSFGTGDGYTF
clone_size: -
v_call: TRBV5-1
j_call: TRBJ1-2

cdr3_aa: CASSPGLVPLF
clone_size: -
v_call: TRBV19
j_call: TRBJ2-1

cdr3_aa: CASRWGQTSSYGYTF
clone_size: -
v_call: TRBV2
j_call: TRBJ1-2

cdr3_aa: CASSVDEGGGNTIYF
clone_size: -
v_call: TRBV9
j_call: TRBJ1-3

cdr3_aa: CASRWGGGSPLHF
clone_size: -
v_call: TRBV6-5
j_call: TRBJ1-6

cdr3_aa: CASSHEGGYTF
clone_size: -
v_call: TRBV3-1/TRBV3-2
j_call: TRBJ1-2

cdr3_aa: CASSLTAGERHNEQFF
clone_size: -
v_call: TRBV7-3
j_call: TRBJ2-1

cdr3_aa: CASSSDSDTGELFF
clone_size: once
v_call: TRBV7-3
j_call: TRBJ2-2

cdr3_aa: CASTRVFAYEQYF
clone_size: -
v_call: TRBV28
j_call: TRBJ2-7

cdr3_aa: CASSFIQGSPDTQYF
clone_size: -
v_call: TRBV5-1
j_call: TRBJ2-3

cdr3_aa: CASSLDRPVNQPQHF
clone_size: once
v_call: TRBV27
j_call: TRBJ1-5

cdr3_aa: CASSPRDSRVYTF
clone_size: -
v_call: TRBV5-6
j_call: TRBJ1-2

cdr3_aa: CASSSGLAPDTQYF
clone_size: once
v_call: TRBV7-3
j_call: TRBJ2-3

cdr3_aa: CASAGDPNQPQHF
clone_size: few
v_call: TRBV6-5
j_call: TRBJ1-5

cdr3_aa: CASSLKVGDGTGPYGYTF
clone_size: -
v_call: TRBV5-1
j_call: TRBJ1-2

cdr3_aa: CASSVAGTGYEKLFF
clone_size: -
v_call: TRBV9
j_call: TRBJ1-4

cdr3_aa: CASSLLEADTQYF
clone_size: -
v_call: TRBV7-3
j_call: TRBJ2-3

cdr3_aa: CASSQDSLAGVEQYF
clone_size: -
v_call: TRBV4-1
j_call: TRBJ2-7

cdr3_aa: CASSQDRGRPQHF
clone_size: -
v_call: TRBV3-1/TRBV3-2
j_call: TRBJ1-5

cdr3_aa: CASSNWGRGSPDTQYF
clone_size: -
v_call: TRBV19
j_call: TRBJ2-3

cdr3_aa: CARVANQPQHF
clone_size: -
v_call: TRBV10-1
j_call: TRBJ1-5

cdr3_aa: CASTGTSFEQYF
clone_size: few
v_call: TRBV5-4
j_call: TRBJ2-7